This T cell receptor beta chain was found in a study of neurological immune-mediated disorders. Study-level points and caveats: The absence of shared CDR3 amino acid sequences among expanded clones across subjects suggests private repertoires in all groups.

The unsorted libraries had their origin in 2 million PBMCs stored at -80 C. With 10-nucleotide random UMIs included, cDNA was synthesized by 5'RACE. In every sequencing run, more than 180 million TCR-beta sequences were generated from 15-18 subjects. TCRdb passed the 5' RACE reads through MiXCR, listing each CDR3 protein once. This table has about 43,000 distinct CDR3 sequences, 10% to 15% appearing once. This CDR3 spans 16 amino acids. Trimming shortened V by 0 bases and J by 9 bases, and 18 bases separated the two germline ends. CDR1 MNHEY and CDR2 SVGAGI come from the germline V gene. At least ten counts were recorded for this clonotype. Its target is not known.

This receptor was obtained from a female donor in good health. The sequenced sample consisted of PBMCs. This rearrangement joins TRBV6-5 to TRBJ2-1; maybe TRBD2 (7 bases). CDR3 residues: CASSYSKGGGAGEQFF. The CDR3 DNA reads TGTGCCAGCAGTTACTCGAAAGGTGGGGGGGCGGGTGAGCAGTTCTTC.